The 8 T cell receptor beta chains in this list originate from one sample, sequenced in a study of shared clonotypes between healthy human individuals. Sequencing was performed with immunoSEQ multiplex PCR; in TCRdb, only in-frame clones are kept and a portion is missing. The sample includes over a million clones, 95% to 97% of them seen just once. Sequenced input: naive CD4+ T cells sorted from blood. Subset described: CD45RA+ positively selected. All receptors derive from a man between 25 and 39 years old in good health.

The chain employs TRBV4-1 and TRBJ1-5; the D is unclear. The CDR3 sequence is 17 residues long. Trimming left V 0 bases short and J 0 bases short, with 12 bases between. The germline V gene has CDR1 MGHRA and CDR2 YSYEKL. CDR3 DNA: TGCGCCAGCAGCCAAGATCTTTCGGATTATAGCAATCAGCCCCAGCATTTT. Translation gives CASSQDLSDYSNQPQHF.

The rearrangement joins TRBV4-1 to TRBJ1-2, with 11 bases that match TRBD1. V lost 1 base and J lost 4; bases outside the gene matches: 2. Germline assignment: CDR1 MGHRA and CDR2 YSYEKL. The CDR3 is made up of 15 amino acids. CDR3 sequence: CASSQAGTGGYGYTF. The CDR3 DNA is TGCGCCAGCAGCCAAGCTGGGACAGGGGGCTATGGCTACACCTTC.

The CDR3 DNA reads as TGCAGCGTAATAGGACAGGGAAACACCATATATTTT. Translation gives CSVIGQGNTIYF. This sequence joins TRBV29-1 and TRBJ1-3, with D perhaps TRBD1 (6 bases). The germline V and J ends were trimmed by 6 bases and 4 bases, with 10 bases remaining between them. The CDR3 totals 12 residues. Germline CDR1 reads SQVTM; CDR2 reads ANQGSEA.

The gene calls are TRBV2 and TRBJ2-3; TRBD2 matches at 9 bases. With V trimmed by 6 bases and J by 3 bases, 7 bases remained unmatched. The V gene's germline CDR1 is SNHLY and CDR2 FYNNEI. The CDR3 contains 15 residues. Here the CDR3 reads CASRGLALWTDTQYF. DNA of the CDR3: TGTGCCAGCAGGGGACTAGCACTTTGGACAGATACGCAGTATTTT. Complete variable domain (other parts from reference TRBV2 and TRBJ2-3): EPEVTQTPSHQVTQMGQEVILRCVPISNHLYFYWYRQILGQKVEFLVSFYNNEISEKSEIFDDQFSVERPDGSNFTLKIRSTKLEDSAMYFCASRGLALWTDTQYFGPGTRLTVL.

Turning to this clone: An end of the junction differs from the germline gene, which may be a read error. The CDR3 nucleotides are TGTGCGAGCAGGGGGAGCAGGGTTGGCGAGCAGTACTTC. It encodes CASRGSRVGEQYF. The chain joins TRBV6-5 to TRBJ2-7; 7 bases fit TRBD1. The V gene's germline CDR1 is MNHEY and CDR2 SVGAGI. The CDR3 has 13 residues.

Worth noting for this clone: The sample contains more than one DNA sequence encoding this CDR3. The rearrangement joins TRBV5-1 to TRBJ2-5, with 9 bases that match TRBD1. Germline V lookup: CDR1 SGHRS, CDR2 YFSETQ. The V segment lost 0 bases and the J segment 5 bases; nucleotides outside the gene matches: 2. There are 14 residues in the CDR3. In DNA form, the CDR3 reads TGCGCCAGCAGCTTGGAACAGGGGGCTGAGACCCAGTACTTC. The encoded protein is CASSLEQGAETQYF.

V and J are TRBV2 and TRBJ1-3; 9 nucleotides match TRBD1. V was pared by 8 bases and J by 4 bases, with 6 bases of the junction left unmatched. Germline CDR1 reads SNHLY; CDR2 reads FYNNEI. The CDR3 runs 14 residues. The CDR3 here is CASGTGSWGNTIYF. As DNA, the CDR3 is TGTGCCAGCGGGACAGGGAGTTGGGGAAACACCATATATTTT.

The chain combines TRBV9 with TRBJ2-2, with TRBD1 matching 7 bases. The CDR3 spans 16 residues. Germline trimming cut 1 base from V and 2 bases from J; bases unmatched to any gene: 5. Germline assignment: CDR1 SGDLS and CDR2 YYNGEE. The CDR3 DNA sequence: TGTGCCAGCAGCGTAACGGCAGGGGGAAACACCGGGGAGCTGTTTTTT. This encodes CASSVTAGGNTGELFF.